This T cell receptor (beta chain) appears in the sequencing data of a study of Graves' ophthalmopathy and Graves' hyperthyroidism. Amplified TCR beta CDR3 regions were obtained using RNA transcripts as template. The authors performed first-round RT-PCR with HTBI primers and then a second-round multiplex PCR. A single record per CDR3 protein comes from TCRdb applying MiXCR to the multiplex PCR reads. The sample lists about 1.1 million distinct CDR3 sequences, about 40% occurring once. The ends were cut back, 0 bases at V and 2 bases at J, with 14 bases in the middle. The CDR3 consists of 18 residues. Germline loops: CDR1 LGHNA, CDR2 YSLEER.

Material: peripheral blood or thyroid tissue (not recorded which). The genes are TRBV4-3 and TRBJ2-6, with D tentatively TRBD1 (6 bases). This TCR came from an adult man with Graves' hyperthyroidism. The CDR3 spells CASSQEDSEGAGANVLTF. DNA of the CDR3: TGCGCCAGCAGCCAAGAAGACTCCGAGGGGGCTGGGGCCAACGTCCTGACTTTC.